This T cell receptor beta chain was identified in a study of cytomegalovirus exposure and HLA in healthy donors. General study results and limits: The study found most TCR sequences rare, yet found some public TCRs in many donors. Later analysis identified several of the most significant clusters that appeared linked to common viral pathogens.

V was pared by 3 bases and J by 4 bases, with 4 bases of the junction left unmatched. Germline CDR1 is KGHSH and CDR2 is LQKENI. The CDR3 runs 15 residues. Of note for this clone: Its antigen is currently unknown.

The PCR ran on 60 Vbeta and 13 Jbeta primers. Data came from immunoSEQ multiplex PCR; TCRdb stores just in-frame clones and leaves some out. This repertoire shows about 150,000 clones, approximately 85% found once; its top ten account for approximately 2.5%. Material for sequencing was PBMCs. The sequence derives from a man younger than 40 in good health and CMV-seropositive. This chain uses TRBV18 with TRBJ1-5; TRBD1 agrees at 9 bases. The CDR3 region has the DNA TGTGCCAGCTCACCGGGACAGGGATCTAATCAGCCCCAGCATTTT. Its translation is CASSPGQGSNQPQHF.